Following are 8 T cell receptor beta chains from one sample sequenced in a study of T cells in Graves' hyperthyroidism and ophthalmopathy (dated by TCRdb to about 2019). Receptor amplification or capture employed multiplex PCR. These reads were obtained on an Illumina HiSeq 2000. Amplification of TCR beta CDR3 regions was carried out from RNA transcripts. The TCR CDR3 was subjected to a first round of RT-PCR using the HTBI primer set and the Qiagen OneStep RT-PCR kit. Using fastp at Q25 and MiXCR, TCRdb reprocessed the public reads and kept productive beta chains. Identical CDR3 protein sequences are pooled into one entry, listed with their most common genes and DNA. This sample comprises hundreds of thousands of distinct CDR3 sequences, 40% to 55% of them detected only once. Under 8% of the sample belongs to the ten largest clones. The sample was peripheral blood or thyroid tissue (not recorded which). The source is an adult man with Graves' disease, either hyperthyroidism or ophthalmopathy (not recorded which).

This clonotype was seen a few times. The chain couples TRBV7-2 to TRBJ2-5, with D unclear. V was shortened by 5 bases and J by 4 bases, with 14 bases between the two germline ends. Per the germline V gene, CDR1 is SGHTA and CDR2 is FQGNSA. The CDR3 contains 14 residues. This chain's CDR3 is CASSPDTKGETQYF. CDR3 in DNA: TGTGCCAGCAGCCCTGACACGAAGGGAGAGACCCAGTACTTC.

This clonotype was seen ten or more times. V is TRBV29-1 and J is TRBJ2-5, with D perhaps being TRBD1 or TRBD2 (5 bases each). The CDR3 is made up of 15 amino acids. Trimming took off 2 bases at V and 2 bases at J, with 15 bases between the two ends. In germline, CDR1 is SQVTM, CDR2 ANQGSEA. The CDR3 nucleotides read TGCAGCGTTGAACGGGGCGGAAGAACTCAAGAGACCCAGTACTTC. Translated: CSVERGGRTQETQYF.

The genes are TRBV5-4 and TRBJ2-5; perhaps D is TRBD1 or TRBD2 (5 bases each). CDR1 and CDR2 from the germline V gene are SGHNT and YYREEE (reference sequence). V was pared by 4 bases and J by 1 base, with 14 bases between. The CDR3 totals 15 residues. CDR3 DNA sequence: TGTGCCAGCAGCCGCATAGAGGGGAGCCAAGAGACCCAGTACTTC. It is translated as CASSRIEGSQETQYF. Full variable domain (rest looked up from reference TRBV5-4 and TRBJ2-5): ETGVTQSPTHLIKTRGQQVTLRCSSQSGHNTVSWYQQALGQGPQFIFQYYREEENGRGNFPPRFSGLQFPNYSSELNVNALELDDSALYLCASSRIEGSQETQYFGPGTRLLVL.

This clonotype was seen only a few times. This sequence may be a read error, since a much larger clone differs from it by one base. Here the CDR3 omits its conserved ending phenylalanine or tryptophan, so a read error is the likely source. The chain recombines TRBV10-3 with TRBJ1-6; D might be TRBD1 (5 bases). The CDR3 consists of 14 residues. Trimming took off 6 bases at V and 7 bases at J, with 13 bases between the two ends. CDR1 ENHRY and CDR2 SYGVKD come from the germline V gene. Here the CDR3 reads CAIRGVTGNSPLHL. The CDR3 DNA sequence: TGTGCCATCAGAGGGGTTACGGGGAATTCACCCCTCCACCTT.

Details on this clonotype: Given a much more abundant clone one base away, this may be a read error. The rearrangement joins TRBV19 to TRBJ2-5, with 9 bases fitting TRBD2. Germline CDR1 LNHDA, CDR2 SQIVND (reference sequence). The CDR3 runs to 15 residues. CDR3 nucleotides: TGTGTCAGTAGTATGAGCGGGGGGAGACAAGAGACCCAGTACTTC. It codes for CVSSMSGGRQETQYF.

A word on this clonotype: This sequence may be a read error, since a much larger clone differs from it by one base. The chain is built from TRBV5-1 and TRBJ1-6; no firm D call. This CDR3 is built from 14 residues. CDR1 is SGHRS, CDR2 YFSETQ, per germline. The CDR3 here is CASSFDRYNSPLHF. CDR3 nucleotides: TGTGCCAGCAGCTTCGACCGATATAATTCACCCCTCCACTTT.

The chain employs TRBV25-1 and TRBJ1-6; D gene ambiguous. There are 12 residues in the CDR3. Trimming pared 2 bases from V and 11 bases from J, leaving 7 bases between. Germline CDR1 is MGHDK and CDR2 is SYGVNS. The CDR3 DNA follows: TGTGCCAGCAGTGAACGCGGGGCACCCCTCCACTTT. Its translation is CASSERGAPLHF.

This clonotype was counted many times. J is TRBJ1-2 and V is TRBV7-2, with D possibly matching TRBD1 (5 bases). Trimming took off 2 bases at V and 6 bases at J, with 13 bases between the two ends. The length of the CDR3 is 14 residues. Germline V gives CDR1 SGHTA, CDR2 FQGNSA. CDR3 amino acids: CASSLNQGFDGYTF. The CDR3 region has the DNA TGTGCCAGCAGCTTAAACCAGGGATTCGATGGCTACACCTTC.